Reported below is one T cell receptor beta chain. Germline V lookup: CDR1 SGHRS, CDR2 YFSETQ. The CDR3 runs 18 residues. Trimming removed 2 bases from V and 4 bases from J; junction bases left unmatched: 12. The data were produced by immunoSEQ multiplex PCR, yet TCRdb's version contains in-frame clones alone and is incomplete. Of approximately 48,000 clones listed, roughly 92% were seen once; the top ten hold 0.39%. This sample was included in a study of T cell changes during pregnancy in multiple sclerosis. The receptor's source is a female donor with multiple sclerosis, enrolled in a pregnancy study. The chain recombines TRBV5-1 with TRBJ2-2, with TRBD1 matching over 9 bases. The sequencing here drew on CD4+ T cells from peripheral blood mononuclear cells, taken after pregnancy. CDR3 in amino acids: CASSFEPQGARGTGELFF. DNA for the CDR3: TGCGCCAGCAGCTTTGAACCACAGGGGGCGCGGGGCACCGGGGAGCTGTTTTTT.